Each of the 8 T cell receptor beta chains below was sequenced from the same sample in a study of control samples from healthy donors and cancer patients. Sequencing was performed with immunoSEQ multiplex PCR; in TCRdb, only in-frame clones are kept and a portion is missing. This table holds tens of thousands of clones, around nine tenths found once. Specimen: blood. The receptors here all came from a woman aged 55-69 years in good health.

This clone showed up just once. This chain uses TRBV6-5 with TRBJ1-2; tentative D call: TRBD1 (5 bases). This CDR3 is 13 amino acids long. Trimming pared 2 bases from V and 8 bases from J, leaving 12 bases between. The germline CDR1 and CDR2 sequences are MNHEY and SVGAGI. Here the CDR3 DNA reads TGTGCCAGCAGTTACGTGGGGCGCCGGGGCTACACCTTC. Translation gives CASSYVGRRGYTF.

This chain links TRBV7-2 with TRBJ2-7, with 11 nucleotides matching TRBD1. This CDR3 spans 14 amino acids. Germline assignment: CDR1 SGHTA and CDR2 FQGNSA. Trimming removed 5 bases from V and 7 bases from J; junction bases left unmatched: 7. The chain's CDR3 is CASSVDRGLREQYF. In DNA, the CDR3 is TGTGCCAGCAGCGTGGACAGGGGGCTAAGGGAGCAGTACTTC.

This chain links TRBV2 with TRBJ2-5; no definite D call. The V and J ends lost 3 bases and 5 bases respectively, with 4 bases between them. Germline V lookup: CDR1 SNHLY, CDR2 FYNNEI. The CDR3 consists of 11 residues. CDR3: CASSDWETQYF. DNA for the CDR3: TGTGCCAGCAGTGACTGGGAGACCCAGTACTTC.

This chain links TRBV5-1 with TRBJ2-3, with D possibly matching TRBD2 (5 bases). This CDR3 has 19 residues. Per the germline V gene, CDR1 is SGHRS and CDR2 is YFSETQ. With 2 bases removed from V and 5 bases from J, the gap between germline ends came to 27 bases. The CDR3 coding sequence is TGCGCCAGCAGCTTCTTCCCCCAAGCATTTGACTATTCAGGAGATACGCAGTATTTT. Translated: CASSFFPQAFDYSGDTQYF.

The rearrangement uses TRBV4-1 and TRBJ1-1; tentative D call: TRBD1 (6 bases). CDR3 length: 16 residues. The V end lost 7 bases, the J end lost 5 bases, and 23 bases lay between the germline ends. Germline values: CDR1 MGHRA, CDR2 YSYEKL. The CDR3: CASTRMRTTGRTEAFF. DNA of the CDR3: TGCGCCAGCACCCGGATGCGAACGACAGGAAGGACTGAAGCTTTCTTT.

The chain recombines TRBV14 with TRBJ1-5; D is unclear. Germline V gene lookup returns CDR1 SGHDN and CDR2 FVKESK. The CDR3 loop spans 17 amino acids. V was shortened by 4 bases and J by 2 bases, with 18 bases between the two germline ends. CDR3 amino acids: CASSPTLGSPRNQPQHF. Here the CDR3 DNA reads TGTGCCAGCAGCCCCACACTTGGCTCACCCCGCAATCAGCCCCAGCATTTT.

The CDR3 spells CASSFGRGLTEAFF. The CDR3 nucleotides are TGCGCCAGCAGCTTTGGCAGGGGGCTTACTGAAGCTTTCTTT. V usage is TRBV5-1 and J usage is TRBJ1-1; 8 nucleotides align to TRBD1. The germline CDR1 and CDR2 sequences are SGHRS and YFSETQ. The CDR3 totals 14 residues. V shed 2 bases and J 5 bases; nucleotides not matched to a gene: 5.

The chain joins TRBV28 to TRBJ2-5; perhaps TRBD2 as D (5 bases). CDR3 length: 14 amino acids. V was cut by 5 bases and J by 2 bases, with 12 bases left in between. Germline lookup yields CDR1 MDHEN and CDR2 SYDVKM. The CDR3 sequence: CASSGGNWQETQYF. The CDR3, as DNA: TGTGCCAGCAGTGGAGGAAACTGGCAAGAGACCCAGTACTTC.